The 8 T cell receptor beta chains reported below all come from one sample, sequenced in a study of human T cells and chemical hapten exposure. The time point denotes: patch test 1, 2 weeks after DPC sensitization. The treatment is: therapeutic diphenylcyclopropenone sensitization with weekly scalp DPC. In TCRdb, the RACE reads were re-called with MiXCR into one record per CDR3 protein. Counted here are around 300,000 distinct CDR3 sequences, around 7% occurring once; the ten biggest clones make up 8.4%. Sample: whole blood, taken in connection with sensitization to the hapten diphenylcyclopropenone (DPC). The origin of the receptors is a woman aged 18-29 years with alopecia areata. Some clones in this sample may be carry-over from other donors' samples.

V is TRBV4-3 and J is TRBJ2-5; 10 bases align to TRBD2. In germline, CDR1 is LGHNA, CDR2 YSLEER. Unmatched junction bases numbered 14, after V lost 2 bases and J lost 5 bases. CDR3 size: 18 residues. CDR3 sequence: CASSQLPSLAGGLETQYF. The CDR3 DNA reads as TGCGCCAGCAGCCAACTTCCATCTTTAGCGGGGGGCCTGGAGACCCAGTACTTC.

This clonotype appeared many times. The CDR3 spells CASSPSLRGAIQPQHF. CDR3 nucleotides: TGTGCCAGCAGTCCCTCCTTGAGAGGGGCCATTCAGCCCCAGCATTTT. The chain employs TRBV6-5 and TRBJ1-5; D may be TRBD1 (5 bases). The CDR3 contains 16 residues. Germline-derived CDR1 and CDR2 are MNHEY and SVGAGI. V was shortened by 5 bases and J by 6 bases, with 20 bases between the two germline ends.

V gene TRBV27 combines with J gene TRBJ1-6; 8 bases are a match to TRBD1. The CDR3 loop spans 15 amino acids. J gave up 10 bases and V 3 bases, and 8 bases lay outside the gene matches. Germline V gene lookup returns CDR1 MNHEY and CDR2 SMNVEV (reference sequence). In DNA, the CDR3 is TGTGCCAGCAGTTTTGGGACAGGATATTGGTCACCCCTCCACTTT. It is translated as CASSFGTGYWSPLHF.

Remarks on this clonotype: A much larger clone differs by one base, so this may be a read error. V usage is TRBV29-1 and J usage is TRBJ2-6; D possibly uses TRBD1 or TRBD2 (6 bases each). Looked up from germline, CDR1 is SQVTM and CDR2 is ANQGSEA. The CDR3 loop spans 13 amino acids. With 4 bases removed from V and 8 bases from J, the gap between germline ends came to 12 bases. This chain's CDR3 is CSVGEGGSNVLTF. The CDR3 DNA is TGCAGCGTTGGCGAAGGGGGGTCCAACGTCCTGACTTTC.

This clonotype was detected only a few times. The chain joins TRBV6-5 to TRBJ2-3; a weak D match, TRBD1 (5 bases). With 0 bases removed from V and 0 bases from J, the gap between germline ends came to 7 bases. The germline V gene encodes CDR1 MNHEY and CDR2 SVGAGI. The CDR3 consists of 15 residues. The DNA for the CDR3 is TGTGCCAGCAGTTACTCAGGGGTCAGCACAGATACGCAGTATTTT. The encoded protein is CASSYSGVSTDTQYF.

Concerning this clonotype itself: An end of the junction differs from the germline gene, which may be a read error. The chain uses TRBV12-3 or TRBV12-4 and TRBJ1-1, with D perhaps matching TRBD1 (5 bases). CDR3 length: 14 residues. CDR3 DNA sequence: TGTGCCAGCAGTTTGGCGGGACCGAACACTGAATCTTTCTTT. Protein: CASSLAGPNTESFF.

The rearrangement joins TRBV7-9 to TRBJ2-1, with 12 positions matching TRBD2. J gave up 3 bases and V 5 bases, and 11 bases lay outside the gene matches. The CDR3 extends over 18 amino acids. Germline CDR1 and CDR2: SEHNR and FQNEAQ (reference sequence). CDR3: CASSPGASGGARYNEQFF. In nucleotides, the CDR3 is TGTGCCAGCAGCCCAGGGGCTAGCGGGGGGGCACGCTACAATGAGCAGTTCTTC.

The table lists this clonotype with a few counts. The gene calls are TRBV4-3 and TRBJ1-2, with 7 positions matching TRBD1. CDR3 length equals 18 residues. Germline V gene sequence: CDR1 LGHNA, CDR2 YSLEER. J gave up 4 bases and V 0 bases, and 14 bases lay outside the gene matches. The chain's CDR3 is CASSQDVPQTGTVYGYTF. Written as DNA, the CDR3 is TGCGCCAGCAGCCAAGATGTTCCACAAACCGGGACAGTCTATGGCTACACCTTC.